The 26 T cell receptor beta chains listed next were all sequenced from one sample in a study of cytomegalovirus exposure and HLA in healthy donors. The PCR ran on 60 Vbeta and 13 Jbeta primers. Method: immunoSEQ multiplex PCR; TCRdb's copy keeps in-frame clones and lacks some. Of approximately 51,000 clones listed, 81% are singletons. Input material: PBMCs. Source of these receptors: a boy between 10 and 17 years old in good health and CMV-seropositive.

The V gene is TRBV4-1, the J gene TRBJ2-3; maybe TRBD2 (5 bases). The V gene's germline CDR1 is MGHRA and CDR2 YSYEKL. CDR3 size: 13 residues. V shed 4 bases and J shed 6 bases, with 11 bases lying between them. CDR3 in DNA: TGCGCCAGCAGCCCGATAGCGCCGGATACGCAGTATTTT. It is translated as CASSPIAPDTQYF.

The rearrangement uses TRBV7-2 and TRBJ2-7; perhaps TRBD1 as D (6 bases). The V end lost 4 bases, the J end lost 7 bases, and 17 bases lay between the germline ends. This CDR3 region has 14 residues. Germline CDR1 SGHTA, CDR2 FQGNSA. This CDR3 reads CASSSKTGRGEQYF. The CDR3 region has the DNA TGTGCCAGCAGCTCCAAGACAGGTCGTGGGGAGCAGTACTTC.

This chain uses TRBV6-1 with TRBJ2-7, with D perhaps matching TRBD2 (7 bases). CDR1 MNHNS and CDR2 SASEGT come from the germline V gene. There are 14 residues in the CDR3. V lost 1 base and J 6 bases, leaving 13 bases between the germline ends. The CDR3: CASSEGVRGAEQYF. CDR3 sequence (DNA): TGTGCCAGCAGTGAAGGGGTTCGGGGGGCCGAGCAGTACTTC.

J is TRBJ1-1 and V is TRBV18; the match to TRBD1 covers 7 bases. Germline lookup yields CDR1 KGHSH and CDR2 LQKENI. The CDR3 loop spans 14 amino acids. Unmatched junction bases numbered 5, after V lost 6 bases and J lost 1 base. For the CDR3, the DNA is TGTGCCAGCTCCGAGACAGGGTGGAACACTGAAGCTTTCTTT. Its protein is CASSETGWNTEAFF.

V gene TRBV5-8 combines with J gene TRBJ1-1, with a tentative D call TRBD1 (5 bases). Trimming stripped 2 bases from V and 4 bases from J, with 9 bases between. CDR1 is SGHTS, CDR2 YDEGEE, per germline. The CDR3 has 13 residues. In DNA, the CDR3 is TGTGCCAGCAGCTTTGGGGCCACCACTGAAGCTTTCTTT. The encoded protein is CASSFGATTEAFF. The whole variable domain, remainder taken from reference TRBV5-8 and TRBJ1-1, is EAGVTQSPTHLIKTRGQQATLRCSPISGHTSVYWYQQALGLGLQFLLWYDEGEERNRGNFPPRFSGRQFPNYSSELNVNALELEDSALYLCASSFGATTEAFFGQGTRLTVV.

The chain links TRBV4-2 to TRBJ2-7, with 7 bases lining up with TRBD1. The length of the CDR3 is 16 residues. V shed 0 bases and J 0 bases; nucleotides not matched to a gene: 5. CDR1 is LGHNA, CDR2 YNFKEQ, per germline. The CDR3 nucleotides read TGTGCCAGCAGCCAAGATGGACAGGCCAGCTCCTACGAGCAGTACTTC. It yields the protein CASSQDGQASSYEQYF.

This rearrangement joins TRBV5-5 to TRBJ1-2, with TRBD1 as a possible D gene (5 bases). With 4 bases removed from V and 3 bases from J, the gap between germline ends came to 16 bases. The CDR3 is 15 residues long. Germline CDR1 and CDR2: SGHKS and YYEKEE (reference sequence). The CDR3 is CASSPQGGQDYGYTF. DNA for the CDR3: TGTGCCAGCAGCCCCCAGGGCGGTCAGGACTATGGCTACACCTTC. Supplemented by reference TRBV5-5 and TRBJ1-2, the full variable domain reads DAGVTQSPTHLIKTRGQQVTLRCSPISGHKSVSWYQQVLGQGPQFIFQYYEKEERGRGNFPDRFSARQFPNYSSELNVNALLLGDSALYLCASSPQGGQDYGYTFGSGTRLTVV.

CDR3 residues: CAISGDINQPQHF. CDR3 DNA: TGTGCCATCAGTGGGGACATCAATCAGCCCCAGCATTTT. This chain joins TRBV10-3 and TRBJ1-5; a possible D gene is TRBD1 (6 bases). Germline CDR1 and CDR2: ENHRY and SYGVKD. The length of the CDR3 is 13 residues. V was trimmed by 4 bases and J by 3 bases, leaving 7 bases between them.

The V call is TRBV7-8, the J call TRBJ2-7, with unresolved D. Germline V gene data show CDR1 as SGHVS and CDR2 as FQNEAQ. V was trimmed by 5 bases and J by 7 bases, leaving 15 bases between them. The CDR3 runs to 13 residues. In nucleotides, the CDR3 is TGTGCCAGCAGCCCGGTGCTAGGCTTGGAGCAGTACTTC. This codes for CASSPVLGLEQYF.

The V call is TRBV5-4, the J call TRBJ2-3; weak D call: TRBD1 (5 bases). The CDR3 loop spans 14 amino acids. V was pared by 5 bases and J by 5 bases, with 15 bases between. Per the germline V gene, CDR1 is SGHNT and CDR2 is YYREEE (reference sequence). CDR3 DNA sequence: TGTGCCAGCAGTCCATCGTCAGGGCAAGATACGCAGTATTTT. Encoded protein: CASSPSSGQDTQYF.

The CDR3 nucleotides are TGCGCCAGCAGCTACAACCGGGACAGACAAGAGACCCAGTACTTC. Translating gives CASSYNRDRQETQYF. The chain links TRBV5-1 to TRBJ2-5; 7 bases agree with TRBD1. V shed 3 bases, J shed 2 bases, and the junction held 7 bases outside the gene matches. The CDR3 contains 15 residues. Per germline, CDR1 SGHRS and CDR2 YFSETQ.

The DNA of the CDR3 is TGTGCCATCTCAGAGGGACTAGCGTTCTATGAGCAGTTCTTC. Encoded protein: CAISEGLAFYEQFF. The V and J genes are TRBV15 and TRBJ2-1, with TRBD2 matching 10 bases. In germline, CDR1 is LNHNV, CDR2 YYDKDF (reference sequence). J lost 8 bases, V lost 10 bases, and 11 bases had no gene match. The CDR3 contains 14 residues.

The CDR3 spells CASSLGRRLRSRTEAFF. CDR3 nucleotide sequence: TGTGCCAGCAGCTTAGGTCGTCGGCTACGGTCGAGGACTGAAGCTTTCTTT. The chain has TRBV11-2 and TRBJ1-1; unclear D gene. Germline lookup yields CDR1 SGHAT and CDR2 FQNNGV. This CDR3 region has 17 residues. With 1 base removed from V and 5 bases from J, the gap between germline ends came to 20 bases.

This rearrangement joins TRBV6-5 to TRBJ2-3; the match to TRBD2 covers 11 bases. The germline gives CDR1 MNHEY, CDR2 SVGAGI. Trimming at V came to 2 bases and at J to 3 bases, leaving 4 bases not matched to a gene. The CDR3 length is 16 residues. CDR3 nucleotide sequence: TGTGCCAGCAGTTACCGTAGCGGGGGGGCGACAGATACGCAGTATTTT. Residues: CASSYRSGGATDTQYF.

The chain couples TRBV7-9 to TRBJ2-7; 9 bases are a match to TRBD2. The CDR3 spans 18 residues. J lost 0 bases, V lost 0 bases, and 9 bases had no gene match. Germline V CDR1 and CDR2: SEHNR, FQNEAQ (reference sequence). The CDR3 DNA reads as TGTGCCAGCAGCTTAGCAAAGGGTAGCGGGGGATTCTCCTACGAGCAGTACTTC. The encoded protein is CASSLAKGSGGFSYEQYF.

Only a few counts were recorded for this clone. The V gene is TRBV27, the J gene TRBJ1-2, with D unresolved. Trimming left V 3 bases short and J 4 bases short, with 9 bases between. Germline assignment: CDR1 MNHEY and CDR2 SMNVEV (reference sequence). The CDR3 contains 13 residues. The CDR3: CASSFRPTYGYTF. The CDR3 coding sequence is TGTGCCAGCAGTTTCAGGCCCACCTATGGCTACACCTTC.

This rearrangement joins TRBV2 to TRBJ2-1; 10 nucleotides agree with TRBD2. The CDR3 has 16 amino acids. The J segment lost 7 bases and the V segment lost 5 bases, leaving 11 bases of the junction unmatched. Germline CDR1 and CDR2: SNHLY and FYNNEI. The chain's CDR3 is CASSSLSGGAPNEQFF. CDR3 DNA sequence: TGTGCCAGCAGTTCCCTCAGCGGGGGGGCCCCGAATGAGCAGTTCTTC.

The chain uses TRBV5-5 and TRBJ1-6, with a possible D match to TRBD1 (6 bases). The CDR3 contains 15 residues. The germline CDR1 and CDR2 sequences are SGHKS and YYEKEE (reference sequence). V shed 3 bases and J shed 7 bases, with 14 bases lying between them. This CDR3 is CASSSQPQGNSPLHF. CDR3 sequence (DNA): TGTGCCAGCAGCTCGCAACCCCAGGGGAATTCACCCCTCCACTTT. Looking up the rest from reference TRBV5-5 and TRBJ1-6 gives the full variable domain: DAGVTQSPTHLIKTRGQQVTLRCSPISGHKSVSWYQQVLGQGPQFIFQYYEKEERGRGNFPDRFSARQFPNYSSELNVNALLLGDSALYLCASSSQPQGNSPLHFGNGTRLTVT.

The rearrangement links TRBV5-1 to TRBJ1-5, with TRBD1 matching 7 bases. Losses at the gene ends were 0 bases for V and 10 bases for J; bases not matched to a gene: 7. CDR1 SGHRS and CDR2 YFSETQ come from the germline V gene. The CDR3 sequence is 14 residues long. The CDR3 bases are TGCGCCAGCAGCTTGGGGGACAGCTATGGACCCCAGCATTTT. Encoded protein: CASSLGDSYGPQHF.

The V gene is TRBV9, the J gene TRBJ2-1; D possibly corresponds to TRBD1 (6 bases). The CDR3 runs 15 residues. Looked up from germline, CDR1 is SGDLS and CDR2 is YYNGEE. V was pared by 4 bases and J by 10 bases, with 21 bases between. This CDR3 reads CASSPYPAGAGEQFF. CDR3 in DNA: TGTGCCAGCAGCCCTTACCCGGCAGGGGCCGGGGAGCAGTTCTTC.

This clone was observed once. This sequence joins TRBV6-1 and TRBJ2-2, with D possibly TRBD1 on 5 matching bases. Germline V gene sequence: CDR1 MNHNS, CDR2 SASEGT. The CDR3 totals 14 residues. Between the trimmed V and J ends, which lost 8 bases and 5 bases, there was a span of 15 bases. For the CDR3, the DNA is TGTGCCAGCCGGGTTGGGGCTTGGACCGGGGAGCTGTTTTTT. Residues: CASRVGAWTGELFF.

The gene calls are TRBV11-2 and TRBJ1-6, with a weak D call TRBD1 (5 bases). The CDR3 is 19 amino acids. V lost 1 base and J lost 0, with 16 bases in between. CDR1 and CDR2 from the germline V gene are SGHAT and FQNNGV. In DNA, the CDR3 is TGTGCCAGCAGCTTAGGACAGCCGAGAGAAAGCTCCTATAATTCACCCCTCCACTTT. Encoded protein: CASSLGQPRESSYNSPLHF.

The chain employs TRBV18 and TRBJ1-1, with TRBD1 matching over 8 bases. There are 13 residues in the CDR3. Germline lookup yields CDR1 KGHSH and CDR2 LQKENI. V shed 8 bases and J 1 base; nucleotides not matched to a gene: 3. The CDR3 region has the DNA TGTGCCAGCAACGGACAGGGGAACACTGAAGCTTTCTTT. Encoded protein: CASNGQGNTEAFF.

This clone was seen once. This rearrangement joins TRBV19 to TRBJ1-2; D remains unclear. Germline assignment: CDR1 LNHDA and CDR2 SQIVND (reference sequence). The CDR3 is 12 amino acids. V lost 11 bases and J lost 6, with 16 bases in between. The CDR3 loop is CASEAPGNGYTF. The CDR3 region has the DNA TGTGCCTCGGAGGCCCCGGGGAATGGCTACACCTTC.

The V call is TRBV9, the J call TRBJ2-4; 12 nucleotides match TRBD2. Germline CDR1 reads SGDLS; CDR2 reads YYNGEE. The CDR3 runs to 14 residues. The V and J ends lost 3 bases and 8 bases, in that order; junction bases with no gene match: 3. CDR3 nucleotide sequence: TGTGCCAGCAGCGCTAGCGGGGGGGCTGACATTCAGTACTTC. It codes for CASSASGGADIQYF.

The gene calls are TRBV6-5 and TRBJ1-6, with 7 bases fitting TRBD1. Germline V gene sequence: CDR1 MNHEY, CDR2 SVGAGI. Trimming took 6 bases from V and 8 from J; bases not matched to a gene: 4. The CDR3 sequence is 13 residues long. The CDR3 bases are TGTGCCAGCAGCCGTGACAGGGATTCACCCCTCCACTTT. Protein: CASSRDRDSPLHF.